Following are 8 T cell receptor beta chains from one sample sequenced in a study of blood T cell repertoires in COVID-19. Clones were sequenced by immunoSEQ multiplex PCR, and TCRdb holds only the in-frame ones, with some missing. The repertoire holds just over 300,000 clones, with around 90% as singletons. The specimen was peripheral blood. Receptors originate from a man younger than 35 with active or convalescent COVID-19.

The V call is TRBV3-1 (or the pseudogene TRBV3-2), the J call TRBJ2-7; D uncertain. The germline CDR1 and CDR2 sequences are LGHDT and YNNKEL (reference sequence). Trimming shortened V by 3 bases and J by 5 bases, and 11 bases separated the two germline ends. There are 13 residues in the CDR3. The DNA of the CDR3 is TGTGCCAGCAGCCACTCTGGAGAGAACGAGCAGTACTTC. Its translation is CASSHSGENEQYF.

The CDR3 DNA reads TGTGCCAGCAGTGACGGGCGTAGTTCTTCTGGGGCCAACGTCCTGACTTTC. This sequence encodes CASSDGRSSSGANVLTF. V usage is TRBV6-4 and J usage is TRBJ2-6; D remains unclear. The CDR3 loop spans 17 amino acids. The germline V gene has CDR1 MRHNA and CDR2 SNTAGT. V was clipped by 2 bases and J by 1 base, with 12 bases between them.

The CDR3 nucleotides are TGTGCAAGTCGCCGCGGACAGCGCAACTACGAGCAGTACTTC. It specifies CASRRGQRNYEQYF. The gene calls are TRBV12-2 and TRBJ2-7; the table's D call, TRBD1, has no DNA check behind it. TRBV12-2 is reported as a pseudogene. The CDR3 spans 14 residues.

The table lists this clone with a few counts. J is TRBJ2-1 and V is TRBV2; D is uncertain. CDR3 length: 11 amino acids. Trimming removed 7 bases at V and 7 bases at J, with 8 bases between. Per germline, CDR1 SNHLY and CDR2 FYNNEI. The CDR3 DNA is TGTGCCAGCAACAGCTGGAATGAGCAGTTCTTC. Translated, it gives CASNSWNEQFF. The variable domain in full, with the rest retrieved from reference TRBV2 and TRBJ2-1, is EPEVTQTPSHQVTQMGQEVILRCVPISNHLYFYWYRQILGQKVEFLVSFYNNEISEKSEIFDDQFSVERPDGSNFTLKIRSTKLEDSAMYFCASNSWNEQFFGPGTRLTVL.

This sequence joins TRBV27 and TRBJ2-5; TRBD2 matches 7 bases. Per the germline V gene, CDR1 is MNHEY and CDR2 is SMNVEV (reference sequence). There are 14 residues in the CDR3. The J segment lost 1 base and the V segment lost 6 bases, leaving 5 bases of the junction unmatched. CDR3 nucleotide sequence: TGTGCCAGCAGCCGGACTAGGACCCAAGAGACCCAGTACTTC. This translates into CASSRTRTQETQYF.

The chain recombines TRBV4-3 with TRBJ2-7, with D uncertain. CDR1 is LGHNA, CDR2 YSLEER, per germline. The V and J ends lost 6 bases and 8 bases respectively, with 29 bases between them. CDR3 length equals 17 residues. The CDR3 DNA is TGCGCCAGCAGTGAAGAGCTTCTAGTGGCTCCCCCCTCTAAGCAGTACTTC. This translates into CASSEELLVAPPSKQYF.

CDR3 sequence (DNA): TGCGCCAGCAGCCACGTGGGGGAGGTCACTGAAGCTTTCTTT. Protein product: CASSHVGEVTEAFF. The V and J genes are TRBV4-1 and TRBJ1-1, with TRBD1 as a possible D gene (5 bases). The germline V gene encodes CDR1 MGHRA and CDR2 YSYEKL. The CDR3 has 14 amino acids. Trimming took off 3 bases at V and 4 bases at J, with 12 bases between the two ends.

V gene TRBV3-1 (or the pseudogene TRBV3-2) combines with J gene TRBJ2-2; a weak D match, TRBD2 (5 bases). V lost 0 bases to trimming and J lost 1 base, with 18 bases between them. This CDR3 spans 19 amino acids. CDR1 and CDR2 (germline): LGHDT, YNNKEL (reference sequence). For the CDR3, the DNA is TGTGCCAGCAGCCAAGAGAGCGGACGGCGGACCTTGAACACCGGGGAGCTGTTTTTT. It translates to CASSQESGRRTLNTGELFF.